The source of this TCR beta chain is a study of shared clonotypes between healthy human individuals. Study-wide context: CD4 naive and memory got three plates each, CD8 naive two, CD8 memory one.

The DNA input per sorted-subset replicate PCR was roughly 180 ng, corresponding to 25,000 to 30,000 T cell genomes. Sequencing used immunoSEQ multiplex PCR; TCRdb keeps in-frame clones, though not all of them. The table includes approximately 1,000,000 clones, around 78% detected once. In regard to this clone: Antigen unknown.

The study enrolled healthy HIV-negative adults without recent acute infections or vaccinations as donors. CDR3 length: 14 residues. Germline CDR1 reads GTSNPN; CDR2 reads SVGIG (reference sequence). Trimming cost V 0 bases and J 7 bases, with 13 bases left between them. Study-wide results and limits: Memory subsets had estimated richness that was generally smaller than that of naive subsets.

This TCR derives from a man aged 18 to 35 in good health. Some clones in this sample may be carry-over from other donors' samples. The chain couples TRBV30 to TRBJ1-3; perhaps TRBD1 as D (6 bases). The material sequenced was memory CD4+ T cells from PBMCs. Regarding subset: CD45RA-negative fraction. The CDR3: CAWSVLGAGNTIYF. The CDR3 DNA reads as TGTGCCTGGAGTGTATTGGGGGCGGGGAACACCATATATTTT.